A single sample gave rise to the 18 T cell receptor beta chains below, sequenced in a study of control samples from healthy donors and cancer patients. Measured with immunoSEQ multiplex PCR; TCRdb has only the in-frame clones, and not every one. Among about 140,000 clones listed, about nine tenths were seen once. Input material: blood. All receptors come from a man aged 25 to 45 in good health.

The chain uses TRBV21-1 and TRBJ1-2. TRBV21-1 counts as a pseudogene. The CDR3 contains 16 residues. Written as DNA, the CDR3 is TGTGCCAGCAGCAAAACCTTCCGGGACGCCCCTTATGGCTACACCTTC. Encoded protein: CASSKTFRDAPYGYTF.

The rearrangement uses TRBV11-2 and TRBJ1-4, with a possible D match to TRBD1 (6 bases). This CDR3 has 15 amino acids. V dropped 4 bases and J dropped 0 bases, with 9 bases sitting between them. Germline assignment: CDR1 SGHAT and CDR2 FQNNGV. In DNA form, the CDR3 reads TGTGCCAGCAGCTCAGGACAGACAACTAATGAAAAACTGTTTTTT. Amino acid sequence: CASSSGQTTNEKLFF.

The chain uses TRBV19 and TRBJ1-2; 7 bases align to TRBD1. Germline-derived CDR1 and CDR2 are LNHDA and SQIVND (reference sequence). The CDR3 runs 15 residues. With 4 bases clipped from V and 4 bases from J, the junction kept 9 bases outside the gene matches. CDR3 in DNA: TGTGCCAGTAGTACACAGGGGCATTTTAGCTATGGCTACACCTTC. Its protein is CASSTQGHFSYGYTF.

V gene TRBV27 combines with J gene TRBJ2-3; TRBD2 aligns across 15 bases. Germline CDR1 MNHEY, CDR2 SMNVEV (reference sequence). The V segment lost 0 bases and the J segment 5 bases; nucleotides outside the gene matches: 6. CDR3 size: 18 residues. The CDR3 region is CASSLSGTSGGRVDTQYF. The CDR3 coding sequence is TGTGCCAGCAGTTTATCGGGGACTAGCGGGGGGCGAGTAGATACGCAGTATTTT.

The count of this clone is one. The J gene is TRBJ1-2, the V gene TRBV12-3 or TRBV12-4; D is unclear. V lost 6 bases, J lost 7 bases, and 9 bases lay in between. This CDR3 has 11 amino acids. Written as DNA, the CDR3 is TGTGCCAGCAGGACCGTTCGTGGCTACACCTTC. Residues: CASRTVRGYTF.

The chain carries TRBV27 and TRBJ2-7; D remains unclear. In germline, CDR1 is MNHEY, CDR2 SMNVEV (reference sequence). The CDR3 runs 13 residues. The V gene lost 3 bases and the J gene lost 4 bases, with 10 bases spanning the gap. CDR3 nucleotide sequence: TGTGCCAGCAGTTTTAATAAAGAGTACGAGCAGTACTTC. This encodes CASSFNKEYEQYF.

CDR3: CASSYGHPTEAFF. The CDR3 nucleotides are TGTGCCAGCAGTTACGGGCACCCCACTGAAGCTTTCTTT. The J gene is TRBJ1-1, the V gene TRBV6-5; D gene ambiguous. The CDR3 is 13 amino acids. Germline CDR1 reads MNHEY; CDR2 reads SVGAGI. V lost 2 bases and J 4 bases, leaving 8 bases between the germline ends.

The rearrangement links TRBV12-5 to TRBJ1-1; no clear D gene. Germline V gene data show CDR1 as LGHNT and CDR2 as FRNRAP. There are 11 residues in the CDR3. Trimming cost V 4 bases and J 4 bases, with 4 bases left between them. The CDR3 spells CASGSSTEAFF. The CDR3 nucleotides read TGTGCTAGTGGTTCGTCCACTGAAGCTTTCTTT.

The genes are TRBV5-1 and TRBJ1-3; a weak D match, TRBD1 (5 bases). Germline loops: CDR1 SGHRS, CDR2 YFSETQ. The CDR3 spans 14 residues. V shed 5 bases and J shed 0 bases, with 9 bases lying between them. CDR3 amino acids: CASSPGSSGNTIYF. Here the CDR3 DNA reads TGCGCCAGCAGTCCAGGGAGCTCTGGAAACACCATATATTTT. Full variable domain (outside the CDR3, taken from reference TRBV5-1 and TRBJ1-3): KAGVTQTPRYLIKTRGQQVTLSCSPISGHRSVSWYQQTPGQGLQFLFEYFSETQRNKGNFPGRFSGRQFSNSRSEMNVSTLELGDSALYLCASSPGSSGNTIYFGEGSWLTVV.

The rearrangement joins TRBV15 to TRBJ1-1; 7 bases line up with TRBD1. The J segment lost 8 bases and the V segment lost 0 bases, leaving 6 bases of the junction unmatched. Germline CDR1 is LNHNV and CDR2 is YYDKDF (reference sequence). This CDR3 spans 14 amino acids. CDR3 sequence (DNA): TGTGCCACCAGCAGAGAAAAGGGGGCATCCGAAGCTTTCTTT. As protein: CATSREKGASEAFF.

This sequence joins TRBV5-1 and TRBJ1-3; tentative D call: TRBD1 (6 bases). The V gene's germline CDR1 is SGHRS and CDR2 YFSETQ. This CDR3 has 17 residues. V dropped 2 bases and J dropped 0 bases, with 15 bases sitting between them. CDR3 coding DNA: TGCGCCAGCAGCTTCCTTGGACAGTCTAGCTCTGGAAACACCATATATTTT. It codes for CASSFLGQSSSGNTIYF.

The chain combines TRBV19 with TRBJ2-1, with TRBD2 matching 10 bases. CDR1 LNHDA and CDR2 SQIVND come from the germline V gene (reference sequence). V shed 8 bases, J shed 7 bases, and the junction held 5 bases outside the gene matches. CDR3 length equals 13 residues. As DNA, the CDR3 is TGTGCCAGTTGGAGCGGGGGGGCGAATGAGCAGTTCTTC. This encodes CASWSGGANEQFF. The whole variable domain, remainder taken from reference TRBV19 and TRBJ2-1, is DGGITQSPKYLFRKEGQNVTLSCEQNLNHDAMYWYRQDPGQGLRLIYYSQIVNDFQKGDIAEGYSVSREKKESFPLTVTSAQKNPTAFYLCASWSGGANEQFFGPGTRLTVL.

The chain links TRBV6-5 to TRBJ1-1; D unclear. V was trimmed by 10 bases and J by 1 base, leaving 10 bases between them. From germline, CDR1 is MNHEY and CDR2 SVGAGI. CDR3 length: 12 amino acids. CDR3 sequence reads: CATRTSNTEAFF. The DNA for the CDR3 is TGTGCCACCCGAACATCGAACACTGAAGCTTTCTTT.

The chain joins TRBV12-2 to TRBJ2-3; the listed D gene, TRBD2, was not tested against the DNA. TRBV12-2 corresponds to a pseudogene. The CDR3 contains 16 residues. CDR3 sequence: CASRLLRGNFTDTQYF. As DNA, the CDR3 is TGTGCAAGTCGCCTGCTTCGCGGCAACTTCACAGATACGCAGTATTTT.

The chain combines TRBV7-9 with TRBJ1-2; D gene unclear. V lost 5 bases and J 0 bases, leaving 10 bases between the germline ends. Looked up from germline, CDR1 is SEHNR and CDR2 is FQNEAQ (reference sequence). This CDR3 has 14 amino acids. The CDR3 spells CASSRQPSNYGYTF. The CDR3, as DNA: TGTGCCAGCAGCCGTCAACCCTCTAACTATGGCTACACCTTC.

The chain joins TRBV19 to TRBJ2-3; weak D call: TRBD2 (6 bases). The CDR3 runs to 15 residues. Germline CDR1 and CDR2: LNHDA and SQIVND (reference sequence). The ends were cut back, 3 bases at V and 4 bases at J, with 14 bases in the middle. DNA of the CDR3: TGTGCCAGTAGTATCTCGTCGTCGGGGGCAGATACGCAGTATTTT. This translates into CASSISSSGADTQYF. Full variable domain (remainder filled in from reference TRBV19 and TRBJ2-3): DGGITQSPKYLFRKEGQNVTLSCEQNLNHDAMYWYRQDPGQGLRLIYYSQIVNDFQKGDIAEGYSVSREKKESFPLTVTSAQKNPTAFYLCASSISSSGADTQYFGPGTRLTVL.

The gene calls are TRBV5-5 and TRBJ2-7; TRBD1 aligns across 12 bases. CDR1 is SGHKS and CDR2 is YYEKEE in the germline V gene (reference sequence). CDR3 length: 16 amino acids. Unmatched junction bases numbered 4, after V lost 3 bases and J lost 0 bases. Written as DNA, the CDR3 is TGTGCCAGCAGCTGGGACAGGGGGCTTTTCTCCTACGAGCAGTACTTC. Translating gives CASSWDRGLFSYEQYF. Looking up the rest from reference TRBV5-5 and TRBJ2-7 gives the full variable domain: DAGVTQSPTHLIKTRGQQVTLRCSPISGHKSVSWYQQVLGQGPQFIFQYYEKEERGRGNFPDRFSARQFPNYSSELNVNALLLGDSALYLCASSWDRGLFSYEQYFGPGTRLTVT.

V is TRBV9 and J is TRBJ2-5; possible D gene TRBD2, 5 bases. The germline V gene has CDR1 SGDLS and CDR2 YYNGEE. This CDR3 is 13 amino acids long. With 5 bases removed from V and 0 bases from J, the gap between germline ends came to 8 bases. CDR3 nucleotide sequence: TGTGCCAGCAGTCCCGGGAACCAAGAGACCCAGTACTTC. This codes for CASSPGNQETQYF.